The entry below describes one T cell receptor beta chain. From germline, CDR1 is SGHDT and CDR2 YYEEEE. The CDR3 totals 15 residues. Deletions cut 1 base from V and 7 bases from J, with 15 bases between. This record comes from a study of cytomegalovirus exposure and HLA in healthy donors. The PCR contained 60 Vbeta and 13 Jbeta primers. The repertoire was sequenced with immunoSEQ multiplex PCR; TCRdb's copy has only in-frame clones and lacks some. Among 270,000 or so clones listed, about 90% were seen once. The clonotype comes from a girl aged 2 to 9 in good health and CMV-seronegative. The genes are TRBV5-6 and TRBJ2-1; D is ambiguous. Sequenced input: PBMCs. The CDR3: CASSLPGLIGNEQFF. Here the CDR3 DNA reads TGTGCCAGCAGCTTGCCGGGTCTCATTGGGAATGAGCAGTTCTTC. Looking up the rest from reference TRBV5-6 and TRBJ2-1 gives the full variable domain: DAGVTQSPTHLIKTRGQQVTLRCSPKSGHDTVSWYQQALGQGPQFIFQYYEEEERQRGNFPDRFSGHQFPNYSSELNVNALLLGDSALYLCASSLPGLIGNEQFFGPGTRLTVL.